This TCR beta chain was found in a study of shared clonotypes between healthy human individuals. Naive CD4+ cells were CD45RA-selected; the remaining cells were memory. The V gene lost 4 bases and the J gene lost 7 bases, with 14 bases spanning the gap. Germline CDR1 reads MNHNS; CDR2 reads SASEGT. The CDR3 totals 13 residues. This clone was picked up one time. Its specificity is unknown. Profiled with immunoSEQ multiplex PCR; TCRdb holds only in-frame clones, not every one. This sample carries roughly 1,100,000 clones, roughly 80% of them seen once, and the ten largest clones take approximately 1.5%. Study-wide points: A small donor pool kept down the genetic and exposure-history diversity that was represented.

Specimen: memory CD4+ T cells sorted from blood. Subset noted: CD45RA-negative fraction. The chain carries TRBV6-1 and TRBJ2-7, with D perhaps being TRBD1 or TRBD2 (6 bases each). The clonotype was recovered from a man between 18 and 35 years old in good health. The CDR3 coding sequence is TGTGCCAGCAGTGTTAACAGGGACTGGGAGCAGTACTTC. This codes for CASSVNRDWEQYF.